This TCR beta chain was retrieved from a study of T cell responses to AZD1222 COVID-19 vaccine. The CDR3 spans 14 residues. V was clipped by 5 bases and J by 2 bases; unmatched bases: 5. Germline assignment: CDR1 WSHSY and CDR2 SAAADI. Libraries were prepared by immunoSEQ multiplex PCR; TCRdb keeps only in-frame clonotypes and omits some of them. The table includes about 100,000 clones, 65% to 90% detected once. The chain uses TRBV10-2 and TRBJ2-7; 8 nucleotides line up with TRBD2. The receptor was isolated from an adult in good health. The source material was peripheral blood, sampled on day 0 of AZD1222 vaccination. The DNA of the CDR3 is TGCGCCAGCAGTTTAAGCGGGGGCCCCTACGAGCAGTACTTC. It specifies CASSLSGGPYEQYF.